This T cell receptor (beta chain) was sequenced for a study of graft-versus-host responses after intestinal transplantation. Study summary: Anti-thymocyte globulin induction was given to all recipients, followed by tacrolimus and steroids for three to four years. General study results and limits: Early declines in HvG clones that occurred post-transplant were associated with peak circulating GvH clone levels. Allografts of patients with graft-donor T cell macrochimerism showed high graft-versus-host to host-versus-graft clone ratios. Detected in recipient marrow were GvH clones, some of which were first observed in ileum or blood.

The CDR3 is 18 residues long. The germline V gene has CDR1 SGHRS and CDR2 YFSETQ. V lost 0 bases and J lost 7; bases outside the gene matches: 10. Data came from immunoSEQ multiplex PCR; TCRdb stores just in-frame clones and leaves some out. This table holds around 130,000 clones, more than 80% found once. On this clone itself: Its specificity is not known.

The V gene is TRBV5-1, the J gene TRBJ2-7; 16 bases are a match to TRBD2. The clonotype was recovered from a human donor who received an intestinal transplant. This material consisted of unstimulated CD4+ T cells sorted from spleen or lymph node cells, taken before intestinal transplant. DNA of the CDR3: TGCGCCAGCAGCTTGGTGATGGGACTAGCGGGGGGGCATGGTGAGCAGTACTTC. Its protein is CASSLVMGLAGGHGEQYF.